This is a list of T cell receptor beta chains from one sample in a study of PD-1 blockade in mismatch repair-deficient tumors. Clones were sequenced by immunoSEQ multiplex PCR, and TCRdb holds only the in-frame ones, with some missing. The repertoire holds 100,000 to 150,000 clones, with about 88% as singletons. Sequenced material: peripheral blood, taken 44 weeks after starting pembrolizumab. These receptors all come from an adult with mismatch repair-deficient cancer. Each CDR3 is given with its conserved first and last residue. The D gene is left open where the match is weak. Some rows have no size entry. The others give once, few or many, or a class for an expanded clone.

CDR3nt | CDR3aa | v_gene | abundance | d_gene | j_gene
TGTGCCAGCAGCTTAAGTCGGGACAGGGGGAGGAACGAGCAGTACTTC | CASSLSRDRGRNEQYF | TRBV11-2 | once | TRBD1 | TRBJ2-7
TGTGCCAGCAGTTTATATTGGGGGGGGCAGGCAACCGGGGAGCTGTTTTTT | CASSLYWGGQATGELFF | TRBV27 | - | - | TRBJ2-2
TGCGCCAGCAGCCAAGTTCCGCCCAGGGGCCCTGAAGCTTTCTTT | CASSQVPPRGPEAFF | TRBV4-1 | - | - | TRBJ1-1
TGTGCCAGCAGCTTAGGTTCCAGGCGACCTAGCGGGAGGCCAGATACGCAGTATTTT | CASSLGSRRPSGRPDTQYF | TRBV5-6 | - | TRBD2 | TRBJ2-3
TGTGCCAGCAGTCTTACAGGGGGCGGTGAGACCCAGTACTTC | CASSLTGGGETQYF | TRBV7-3 | once | TRBD1 | TRBJ2-5
TGTGCCAGCAGCGTTGCTAGCGATGGCACAGATACGCAGTATTTT | CASSVASDGTDTQYF | TRBV9 | - | - | TRBJ2-3
TGCGCCAGCAGCCAAGAAAACACTTGGGGAGAGACCCAGTACTTC | CASSQENTWGETQYF | TRBV4-1 | - | - | TRBJ2-5
TGTGCCAGCAGCTTGGGACAGGGGAAAACGGATACGCAGTATTTT | CASSLGQGKTDTQYF | TRBV5-6 | once | TRBD1 | TRBJ2-3
TGTGCCAGCAGCTTGTCTGTATTGGATTCTTCCTACAATGAGCAGTTCTTC | CASSLSVLDSSYNEQFF | TRBV5-4 | - | - | TRBJ2-1
TGTGCCAGCTCCACCCGCGCCATAAGACAGGGGCCGGACTCTGGAAACACCATATATTTT | CASSTRAIRQGPDSGNTIYF | TRBV18 | - | TRBD1 | TRBJ1-3
TGTGCCAGCGGCAGTGGCCCCGCCGGGGAGCTGTTTTTT | CASGSGPAGELFF | TRBV7-9 | - | - | TRBJ2-2
TGCGCCAGCAGCCAAGTTCCGGGCTTATACGAGCAGTACTTC | CASSQVPGLYEQYF | TRBV4-1 | - | - | TRBJ2-7
TGTGCCACCAGCAGAGTTGGACAGGGACTGGTTAACTATGGCTACACCTTC | CATSRVGQGLVNYGYTF | TRBV15 | - | TRBD1 | TRBJ1-2
TGTGCCAGAAGCTTCCGGGGGCATGAGCAGTTCTTC | CARSFRGHEQFF | TRBV5-3 | - | - | TRBJ2-1
TGTGCCAGCAGTTTATCGGGCAGAGGCGGTAACTATGGCTACACCTTC | CASSLSGRGGNYGYTF | TRBV27 | - | - | TRBJ1-2
TGCGCCAGCAGCCAGTCCCTCGGGGCTGGAAACACCATATATTTT | CASSQSLGAGNTIYF | TRBV4-3 | - | - | TRBJ1-3